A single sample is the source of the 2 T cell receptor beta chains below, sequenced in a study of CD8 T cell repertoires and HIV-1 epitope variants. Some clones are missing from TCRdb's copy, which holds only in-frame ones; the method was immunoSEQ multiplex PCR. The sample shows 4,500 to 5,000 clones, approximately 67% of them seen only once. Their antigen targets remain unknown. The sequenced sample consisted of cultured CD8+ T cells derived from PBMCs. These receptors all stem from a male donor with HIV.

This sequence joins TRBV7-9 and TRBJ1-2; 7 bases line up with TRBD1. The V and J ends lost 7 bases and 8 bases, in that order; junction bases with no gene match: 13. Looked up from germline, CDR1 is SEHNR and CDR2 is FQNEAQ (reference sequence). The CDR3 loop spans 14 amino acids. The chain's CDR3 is CASTGQAFVGGYTF. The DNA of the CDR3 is TGTGCCAGCACCGGACAGGCGTTTGTTGGGGGCTACACCTTC.

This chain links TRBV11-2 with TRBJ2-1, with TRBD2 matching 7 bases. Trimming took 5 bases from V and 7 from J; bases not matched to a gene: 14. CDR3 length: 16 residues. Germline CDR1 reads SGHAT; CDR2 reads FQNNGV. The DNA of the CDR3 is TGTGCCAGCAGCCCCTGGGTCGGGAGGCCTTCGAATGAGCAGTTCTTC. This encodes CASSPWVGRPSNEQFF.